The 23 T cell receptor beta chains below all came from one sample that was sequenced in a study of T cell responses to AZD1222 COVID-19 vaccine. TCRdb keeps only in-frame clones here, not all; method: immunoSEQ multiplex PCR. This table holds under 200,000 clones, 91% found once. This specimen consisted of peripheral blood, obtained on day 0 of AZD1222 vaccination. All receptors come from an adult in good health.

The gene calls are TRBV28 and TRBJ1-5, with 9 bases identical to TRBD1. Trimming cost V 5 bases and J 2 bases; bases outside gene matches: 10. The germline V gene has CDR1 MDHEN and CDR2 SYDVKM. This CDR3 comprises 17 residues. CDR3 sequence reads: CASSIPYRGLRNQPQHF. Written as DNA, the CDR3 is TGTGCCAGCAGTATACCTTACAGGGGGCTCCGCAATCAGCCCCAGCATTTT.

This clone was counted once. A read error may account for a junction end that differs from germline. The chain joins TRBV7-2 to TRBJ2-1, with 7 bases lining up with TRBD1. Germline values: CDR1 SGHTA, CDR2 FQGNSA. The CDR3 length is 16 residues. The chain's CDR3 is CASRLGGGSTYNEQFF. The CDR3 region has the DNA TGTGCCAGCAGATTAGGGGGCGGGTCAACCTACAATGAGCAGTTCTTC.

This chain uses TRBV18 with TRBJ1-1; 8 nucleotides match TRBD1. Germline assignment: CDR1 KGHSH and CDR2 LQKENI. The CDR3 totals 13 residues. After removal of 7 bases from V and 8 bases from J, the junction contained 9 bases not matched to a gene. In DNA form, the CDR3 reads TGTGCCAGCTTCAGCCTACAGGGGGGCGAAGCTTTCTTT. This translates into CASFSLQGGEAFF.

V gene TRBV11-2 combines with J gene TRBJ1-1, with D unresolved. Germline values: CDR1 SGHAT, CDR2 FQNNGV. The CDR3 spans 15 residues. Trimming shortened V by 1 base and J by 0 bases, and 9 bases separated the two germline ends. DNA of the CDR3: TGTGCCAGCAGCTTAGTCGGAGGACTGAACACTGAAGCTTTCTTT. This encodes CASSLVGGLNTEAFF.

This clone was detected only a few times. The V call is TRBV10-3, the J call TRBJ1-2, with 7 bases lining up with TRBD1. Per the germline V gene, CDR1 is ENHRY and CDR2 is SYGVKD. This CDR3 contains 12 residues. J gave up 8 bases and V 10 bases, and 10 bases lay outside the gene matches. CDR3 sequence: CATYEGAGGYTF. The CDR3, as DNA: TGTGCCACGTACGAGGGGGCGGGAGGCTACACCTTC.

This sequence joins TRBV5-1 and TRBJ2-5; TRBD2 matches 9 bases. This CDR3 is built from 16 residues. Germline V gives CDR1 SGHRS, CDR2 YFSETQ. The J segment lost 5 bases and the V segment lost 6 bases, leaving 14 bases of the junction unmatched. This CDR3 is CASTPSGNVLWETQYF. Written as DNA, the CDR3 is TGCGCCAGCACCCCTAGCGGGAACGTTCTGTGGGAGACCCAGTACTTC. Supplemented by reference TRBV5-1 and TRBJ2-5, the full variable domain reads KAGVTQTPRYLIKTRGQQVTLSCSPISGHRSVSWYQQTPGQGLQFLFEYFSETQRNKGNFPGRFSGRQFSNSRSEMNVSTLELGDSALYLCASTPSGNVLWETQYFGPGTRLLVL.

CDR3: CASSAGLYNEQFF. CDR3 DNA: TGTGCCAGTAGTGCGGGACTGTACAATGAGCAGTTCTTC. The V and J genes are TRBV19 and TRBJ2-1; a weak D match, TRBD2 (6 bases). This CDR3 has 13 amino acids. Germline V gene data show CDR1 as LNHDA and CDR2 as SQIVND (reference sequence). Between the trimmed V and J ends, which lost 5 bases and 4 bases, there was a span of 9 bases.

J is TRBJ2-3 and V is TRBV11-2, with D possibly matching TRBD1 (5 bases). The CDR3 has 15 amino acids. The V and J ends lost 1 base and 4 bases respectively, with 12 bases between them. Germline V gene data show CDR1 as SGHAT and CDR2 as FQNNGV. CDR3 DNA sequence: TGTGCCAGCAGCTTAGGGGCGATAGGGGCAGATACGCAGTATTTT. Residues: CASSLGAIGADTQYF.

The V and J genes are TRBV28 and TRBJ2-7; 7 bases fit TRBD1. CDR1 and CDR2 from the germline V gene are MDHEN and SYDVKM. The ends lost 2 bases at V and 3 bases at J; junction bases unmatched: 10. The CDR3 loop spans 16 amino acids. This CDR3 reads CASSLQYDRELYEQYF. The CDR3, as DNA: TGTGCCAGCAGTTTACAGTATGACAGGGAACTCTACGAGCAGTACTTC.

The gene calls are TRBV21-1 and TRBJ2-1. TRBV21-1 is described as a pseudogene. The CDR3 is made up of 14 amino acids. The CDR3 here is CASSLRKSYNEQFF. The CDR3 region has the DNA TGTGCCAGCAGTCTCCGGAAATCCTACAATGAGCAGTTCTTC.

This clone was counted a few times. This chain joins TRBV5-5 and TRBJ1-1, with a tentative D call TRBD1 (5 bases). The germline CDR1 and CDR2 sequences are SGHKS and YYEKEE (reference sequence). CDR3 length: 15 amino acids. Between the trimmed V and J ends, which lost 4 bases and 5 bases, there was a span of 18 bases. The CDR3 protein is CASSVLRAGVTEAFF. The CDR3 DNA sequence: TGTGCCAGCAGCGTCCTCCGGGCGGGGGTTACTGAAGCTTTCTTT.

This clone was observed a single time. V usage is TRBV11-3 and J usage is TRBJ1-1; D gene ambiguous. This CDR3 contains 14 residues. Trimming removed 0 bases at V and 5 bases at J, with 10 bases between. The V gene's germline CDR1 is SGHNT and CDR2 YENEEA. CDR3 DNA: TGTGCCAGCAGCTTAGAGGGGTATCATACTGAAGCTTTCTTT. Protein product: CASSLEGYHTEAFF.

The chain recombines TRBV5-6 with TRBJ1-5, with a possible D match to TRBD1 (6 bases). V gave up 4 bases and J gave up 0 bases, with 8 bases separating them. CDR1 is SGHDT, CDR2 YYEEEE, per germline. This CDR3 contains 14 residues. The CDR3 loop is CASSRTVSNQPQHF. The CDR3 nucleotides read TGTGCCAGCAGCCGGACAGTTAGCAATCAGCCCCAGCATTTT.

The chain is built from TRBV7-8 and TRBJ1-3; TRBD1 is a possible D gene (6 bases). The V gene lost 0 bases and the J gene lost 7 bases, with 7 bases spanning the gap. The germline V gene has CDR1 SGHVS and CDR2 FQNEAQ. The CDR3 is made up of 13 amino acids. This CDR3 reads CASSLAGANTIYF. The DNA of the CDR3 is TGTGCCAGCAGCTTAGCGGGGGCGAACACCATATATTTT.

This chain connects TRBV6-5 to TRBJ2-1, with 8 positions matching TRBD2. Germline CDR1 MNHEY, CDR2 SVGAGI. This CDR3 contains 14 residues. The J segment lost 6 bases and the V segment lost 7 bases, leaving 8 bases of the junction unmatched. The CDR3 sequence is CASTGAGGPNEQFF. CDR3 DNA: TGTGCCAGCACTGGGGCGGGAGGTCCCAATGAGCAGTTCTTC.

CDR3 DNA sequence: TGCGCCAGCAGCCTTAGGACAGCTAAAGAGACCCAGTACTTC. Amino acids: CASSLRTAKETQYF. This sequence joins TRBV23-1 and TRBJ2-5, with a possible D match to TRBD1 (6 bases). TRBV23-1 is noted as an ORF with a role that remains uncertain. The CDR3 is 14 residues long. Between the trimmed V and J ends, which lost 6 bases and 3 bases, there was a span of 14 bases.

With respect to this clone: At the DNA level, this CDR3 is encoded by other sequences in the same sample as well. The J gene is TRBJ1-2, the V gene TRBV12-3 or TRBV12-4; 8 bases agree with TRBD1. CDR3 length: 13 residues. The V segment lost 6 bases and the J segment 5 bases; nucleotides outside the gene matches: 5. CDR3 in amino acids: CASSSGGGYGYTF. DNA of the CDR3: TGTGCCAGCAGCTCAGGGGGCGGGTATGGCTACACCTTC.

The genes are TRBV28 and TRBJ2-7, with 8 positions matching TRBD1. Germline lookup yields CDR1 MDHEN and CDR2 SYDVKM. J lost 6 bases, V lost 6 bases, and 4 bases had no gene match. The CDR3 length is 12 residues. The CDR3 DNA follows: TGTGCCAGCAGGCAGGGGGCCGGCGAGCAGTACTTC. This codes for CASRQGAGEQYF.

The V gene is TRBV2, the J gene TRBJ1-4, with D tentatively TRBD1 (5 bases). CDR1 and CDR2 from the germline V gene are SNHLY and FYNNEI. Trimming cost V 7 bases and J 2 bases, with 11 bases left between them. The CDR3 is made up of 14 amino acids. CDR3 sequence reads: CASTGGHTNEKLFF. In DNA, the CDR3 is TGTGCCAGCACGGGGGGTCACACTAATGAAAAACTGTTTTTT. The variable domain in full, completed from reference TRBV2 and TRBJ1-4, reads EPEVTQTPSHQVTQMGQEVILRCVPISNHLYFYWYRQILGQKVEFLVSFYNNEISEKSEIFDDQFSVERPDGSNFTLKIRSTKLEDSAMYFCASTGGHTNEKLFFGSGTQLSVL.

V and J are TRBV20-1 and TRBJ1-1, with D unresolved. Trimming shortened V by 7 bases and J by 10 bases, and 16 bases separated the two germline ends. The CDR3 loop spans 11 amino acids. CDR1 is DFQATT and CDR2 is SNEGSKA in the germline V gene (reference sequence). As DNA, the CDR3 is TGCAGTGTCCGGACCGACTACGCAGCTTTCTTT. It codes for CSVRTDYAAFF.

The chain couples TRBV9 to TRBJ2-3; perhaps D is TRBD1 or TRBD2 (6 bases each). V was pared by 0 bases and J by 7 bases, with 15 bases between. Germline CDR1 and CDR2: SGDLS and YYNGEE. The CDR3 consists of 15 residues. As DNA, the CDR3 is TGTGCCAGCAGCGTAGGTGGGGGGCACCTAAATACGCAGTATTTT. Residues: CASSVGGGHLNTQYF.

The CDR3 loop reads CASSLTSFNEQFF. CDR3 DNA sequence: TGTGCCAGCAGTCTGACATCTTTCAATGAGCAGTTCTTC. The V and J genes are TRBV6-5 and TRBJ2-1; D gene ambiguous. The CDR3 extends over 13 amino acids. The germline V and J ends were trimmed by 5 bases and 6 bases, with 11 bases remaining between them. Germline V lookup: CDR1 MNHEY, CDR2 SVGAGI.

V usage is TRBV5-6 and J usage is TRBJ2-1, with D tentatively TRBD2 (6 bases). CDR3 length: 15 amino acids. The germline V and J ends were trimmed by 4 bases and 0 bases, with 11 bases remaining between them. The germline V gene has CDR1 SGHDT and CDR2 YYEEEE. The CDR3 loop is CASSVGGDSYNEQFF. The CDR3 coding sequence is TGTGCCAGCAGCGTAGGCGGGGACTCCTACAATGAGCAGTTCTTC.